The sequence of this T cell receptor beta chain was determined in a study of technical replicates of blood from a few donors. Generated by immunoSEQ multiplex PCR, the TCRdb table keeps only in-frame clones and is missing some. This table holds fewer than 100,000 clones, approximately 96% found once. Trimming left V 4 bases short and J 1 base short, with 13 bases between. The CDR3 length is 15 residues. Per germline, CDR1 MGHRA and CDR2 YSYEKL. The gene calls are TRBV4-1 and TRBJ1-1; perhaps TRBD1 as D (6 bases). This clonotype originated in a human donor in good health. Sequenced material: T cells isolated from PBMCs. As DNA, the CDR3 is TGCGCCAGCAGCCGGACAGTTGATGGGAACACTGAAGCTTTCTTT. Translated, it gives CASSRTVDGNTEAFF.